A single sample is the source of the 21 T cell receptor beta chains below, sequenced in a study of T cells expressing NK-cell markers. Reanalyzing the 5' RACE reads, TCRdb keeps one entry per CDR3 protein, without DNA. The repertoire shows some 460,000 distinct CDR3 sequences; the top ten hold almost 1.5%. Sequencing used blood T cells: a sorted CD56 or NKG2C T cell subset, CD4+ or CD8+ T cells, or bulk PBMC T cells (not recorded which). These receptors all stem from a woman aged 50 to 60 in good health.

V usage is TRBV7-3 and J usage is TRBJ2-2; TCRdb selects TRBD1, and the lack of DNA leaves this call unchecked. Germline V CDR1 and CDR2: SGHTA, FQGTGA. This CDR3 spans 14 amino acids. Here the CDR3 reads CASSGTGFGGELFF.

The chain combines TRBV5-1 with TRBJ2-1; TCRdb returns TRBD2, unconfirmable since there is no DNA. Germline V gene data show CDR1 as SGHRS and CDR2 as YFSETQ. The CDR3 extends over 15 amino acids. CDR3 sequence: CASSLDRASGREQFF.

The chain uses TRBV7-7 and TRBJ2-1; as DNA is missing, the TRBD2 call by TCRdb cannot be tested. The CDR3 covers 16 residues. Germline V gives CDR1 SSHAT, CDR2 FNYEAQ (reference sequence). This CDR3 reads CASSDTSGGSYNEQFF.

Here the CDR3 reads CASSLGGKTQYF. The rearrangement uses TRBV12-3 or TRBV12-4 and TRBJ2-3. The CDR3 has 12 amino acids.

This chain links TRBV11-2 with TRBJ1-1. This CDR3 spans 12 amino acids. CDR1 SGHAT and CDR2 FQNNGV come from the germline V gene. CDR3 amino acids: CASSRGGTEAFF.

V is TRBV6-5 and J is TRBJ2-2; TCRdb proposes TRBD1, but this gene call is untestable without DNA. The CDR3 length is 14 residues. Germline CDR1 MNHEY, CDR2 SVGAGI. The CDR3 here is CASSQERLSRSLFF.

The genes are TRBV12-3 or TRBV12-4 and TRBJ2-3; there is no DNA to check the TCRdb D call of TRBD2. The CDR3 has 17 amino acids. The CDR3 is CASSNTRDYNTADTQYF.

The chain employs TRBV10-3 and TRBJ2-5; TCRdb lists TRBD1, though no DNA is available to test this call. CDR3 length: 13 amino acids. CDR1 and CDR2 (germline): ENHRY, SYGVKD. Here the CDR3 reads CAIKGDNQETQYF.

CDR3: CAIKGRAAGELFF. The V gene is TRBV10-3, the J gene TRBJ2-2; TCRdb gives TRBD1 as the D gene, but with no DNA this cannot be confirmed. The CDR3 loop spans 13 amino acids. Germline values: CDR1 ENHRY, CDR2 SYGVKD.

The chain uses TRBV20-1 and TRBJ2-5; TCRdb picks TRBD1, but there is no DNA to check that call. There are 14 residues in the CDR3. The germline V gene has CDR1 DFQATT and CDR2 SNEGSKA (reference sequence). CDR3 sequence: CSALSGTGGETQYF.

The J gene is TRBJ2-2, the V gene TRBV7-8; TCRdb outputs TRBD1, but without DNA this stays unchecked. This CDR3 region has 15 residues. The germline V gene has CDR1 SGHVS and CDR2 FQNEAQ. The CDR3 sequence is CASSLMGQGIGELFF.

The chain uses TRBV7-8 and TRBJ2-3; as DNA is missing, the TRBD2 call by TCRdb cannot be tested. The CDR3 runs 16 residues. CDR1 and CDR2 (germline): SGHVS, FQNEAQ. CDR3: CASSYRSSGSADTQYF.

V is TRBV9 and J is TRBJ2-2; TCRdb's assignment of TRBD1 cannot be checked, as there is no DNA. Germline CDR1 SGDLS, CDR2 YYNGEE. The length of the CDR3 is 16 residues. The CDR3 spells CASSVSPSSDTGELFF.

The chain uses TRBV30 and TRBJ2-2. This CDR3 has 13 amino acids. Germline V CDR1 and CDR2: GTSNPN, SVGIG (reference sequence). The chain's CDR3 is CAWENWNTGELFF.

This chain links TRBV6-4 with TRBJ2-3; checking the TCRdb D call of TRBD2 is not possible without DNA. Germline V lookup: CDR1 MRHNA, CDR2 SNTAGT. This CDR3 contains 13 residues. CDR3 loop: CASSAMRADTQYF.

The chain couples TRBV6-4 to TRBJ2-1. Looked up from germline, CDR1 is MRHNA and CDR2 is SNTAGT. There are 13 residues in the CDR3. The chain's CDR3 is CASSDSGVGEQFF.

The chain has TRBV5-1 and TRBJ2-1; the TCRdb call, TRBD2, lacks DNA for checking. Germline V gene data show CDR1 as SGHRS and CDR2 as YFSETQ. This CDR3 is 15 amino acids long. The CDR3 loop is CASRSRTSGSGVAFF.

CDR3 protein: CASSPLGTAGGFLTEAFF. The rearrangement joins TRBV18 to TRBJ1-1. Germline V CDR1 and CDR2: KGHSH, LQKENI. The CDR3 extends over 18 amino acids.

The V gene is TRBV12-5, the J gene TRBJ1-5. The CDR3 extends over 14 amino acids. CDR1 and CDR2 from the germline V gene are LGHNT and FRNRAP. The CDR3 spells CATARNYSNQPQHF. Complete variable domain (other parts from reference TRBV12-5 and TRBJ1-5): DARVTQTPRHKVTEMGQEVTMRCQPILGHNTVFWYRQTMMQGLELLAYFRNRAPLDDSGMPKDRFSAEMPDATLATLKIQPSEPRDSAVYFCATARNYSNQPQHFGDGTRLSIL.

V is TRBV20-1 and J is TRBJ2-7; TCRdb calls TRBD1, which cannot be checked without DNA. Germline V gene lookup returns CDR1 DFQATT and CDR2 SNEGSKA (reference sequence). The CDR3 runs 15 residues. The CDR3 is CSARSPRWEVYEQYF.

The rearrangement uses TRBV5-1 and TRBJ2-5. Germline values: CDR1 SGHRS, CDR2 YFSETQ. The CDR3 consists of 15 residues. CDR3 protein: CASSLDGIDQETQYF. The full variable domain, with the rest looked up from reference TRBV5-1 and TRBJ2-5, is KAGVTQTPRYLIKTRGQQVTLSCSPISGHRSVSWYQQTPGQGLQFLFEYFSETQRNKGNFPGRFSGRQFSNSRSEMNVSTLELGDSALYLCASSLDGIDQETQYFGPGTRLLVL.